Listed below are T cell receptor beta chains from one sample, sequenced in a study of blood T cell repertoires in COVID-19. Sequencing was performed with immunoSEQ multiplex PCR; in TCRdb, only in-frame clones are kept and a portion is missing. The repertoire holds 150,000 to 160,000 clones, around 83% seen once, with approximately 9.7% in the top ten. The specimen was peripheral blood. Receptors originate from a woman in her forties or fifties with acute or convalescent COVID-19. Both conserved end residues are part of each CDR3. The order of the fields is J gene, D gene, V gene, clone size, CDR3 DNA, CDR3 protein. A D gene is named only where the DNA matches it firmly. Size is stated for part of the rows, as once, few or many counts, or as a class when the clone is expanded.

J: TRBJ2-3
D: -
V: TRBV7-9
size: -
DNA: TGTGCCAGCAGCCCCCCGGGGTTAAGCACAGATACGCAGTATTTT
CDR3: CASSPPGLSTDTQYF

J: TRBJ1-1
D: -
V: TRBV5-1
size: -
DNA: TGCGCCAGCGGAGCAACAGGGAACACTGAAGCTTTCTTT
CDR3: CASGATGNTEAFF

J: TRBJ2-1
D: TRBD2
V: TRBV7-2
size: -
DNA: TGTGCCAGCAGCAATAGCGGGGGGAGCTCCTACAATGAGCAGTTCTTC
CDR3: CASSNSGGSSYNEQFF

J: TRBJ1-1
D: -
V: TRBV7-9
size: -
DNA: TGTGCCAGCAGCCCAGGGCAGGGTGACACTGAAGCTTTCTTT
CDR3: CASSPGQGDTEAFF

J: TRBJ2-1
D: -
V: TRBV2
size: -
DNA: TGTGCCAGCAGTCTCGCTAGCGCCTACAATGAGCAGTTCTTC
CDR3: CASSLASAYNEQFF

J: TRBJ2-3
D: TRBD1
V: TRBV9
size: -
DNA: TGTGCCAGCAGCGTAGTGGGTCGTGGGACAGGGTCAGATACGCAGTATTTT
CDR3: CASSVVGRGTGSDTQYF

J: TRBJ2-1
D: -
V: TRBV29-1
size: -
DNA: TGCAGCGTTGAAAAGAATAGTGACAATGAGCAGTTCTTC
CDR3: CSVEKNSDNEQFF

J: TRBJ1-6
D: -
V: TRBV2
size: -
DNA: TGTGCCAGCAGGGATGGCGGGTTTGCTTATAATTCACCCCTCCACTTT
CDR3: CASRDGGFAYNSPLHF

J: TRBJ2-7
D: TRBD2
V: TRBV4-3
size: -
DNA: TGCGCCAGCAGCCAAGATGGGACTAGCGGGGGGTCGGAGCAGTACTTC
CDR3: CASSQDGTSGGSEQYF

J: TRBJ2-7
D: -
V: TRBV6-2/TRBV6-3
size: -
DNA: TGTGCCAGCAGTTACTCTCTAGCGTACGAGCAGTACTTC
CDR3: CASSYSLAYEQYF

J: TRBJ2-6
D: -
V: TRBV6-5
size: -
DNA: TGTGCCAGCAGTTACTCTCGGGTCTCTGGGGCCAACGTCCTGACTTTC
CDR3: CASSYSRVSGANVLTF

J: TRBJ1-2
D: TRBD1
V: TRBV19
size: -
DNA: TGTGCCAGTAGTACCGGGACAGGGCAGATGAACAGCTATGGCTACACCTTC
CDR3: CASSTGTGQMNSYGYTF

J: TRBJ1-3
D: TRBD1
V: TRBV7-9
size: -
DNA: TGTGCCAGCAGAGGGACAGCCGGAAACACCATATATTTT
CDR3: CASRGTAGNTIYF

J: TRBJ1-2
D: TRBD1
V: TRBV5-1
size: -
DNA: TGCGCCAGCAGCTCCCCCGGGACAGTCTATGGCTACACCTTC
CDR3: CASSSPGTVYGYTF

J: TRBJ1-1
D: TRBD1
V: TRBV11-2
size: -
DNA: TGTGCCAGCAGCTTAGTCCCAGGGGGCACTGAAGCTTTCTTT
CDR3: CASSLVPGGTEAFF

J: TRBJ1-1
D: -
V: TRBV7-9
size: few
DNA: TGTGCCAGCAGCTTAGTGGCTGCCAACACTGAAGCTTTCTTT
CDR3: CASSLVAANTEAFF

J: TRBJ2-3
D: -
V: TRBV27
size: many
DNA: TGTGCCAGCAGTAGTAACGGGTGGAAATCGAATACGCAGTATTTT
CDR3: CASSSNGWKSNTQYF